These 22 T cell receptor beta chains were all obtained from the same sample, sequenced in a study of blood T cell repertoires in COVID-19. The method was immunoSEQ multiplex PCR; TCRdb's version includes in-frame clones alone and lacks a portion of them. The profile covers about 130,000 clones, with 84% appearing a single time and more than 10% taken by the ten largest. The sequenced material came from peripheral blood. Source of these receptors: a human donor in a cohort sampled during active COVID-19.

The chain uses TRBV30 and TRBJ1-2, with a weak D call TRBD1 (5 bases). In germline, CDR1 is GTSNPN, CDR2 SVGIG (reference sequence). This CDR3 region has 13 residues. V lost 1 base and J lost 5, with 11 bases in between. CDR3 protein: CAWSGDSLYGYTF. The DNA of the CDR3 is TGTGCCTGGAGTGGCGACAGCCTATATGGCTACACCTTC.

In nucleotides, the CDR3 is TGTGCCAGCAGCTTAGCCCGTGGGGGACGGGAGGGTAGGAACACTGAAGCTTTCTTT. Translating it yields CASSLARGGREGRNTEAFF. The V and J genes are TRBV7-9 and TRBJ1-1, with D possibly being TRBD1 (5 bases). The CDR3 consists of 19 residues. Trimming left V 0 bases short and J 1 base short, with 21 bases between. Germline CDR1 and CDR2: SEHNR and FQNEAQ (reference sequence).

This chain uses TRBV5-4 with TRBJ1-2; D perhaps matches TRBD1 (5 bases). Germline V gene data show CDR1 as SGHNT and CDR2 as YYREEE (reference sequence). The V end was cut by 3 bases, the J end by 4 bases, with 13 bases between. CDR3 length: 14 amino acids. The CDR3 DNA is TGTGCCAGCAGCTCCGTCCTAAGGGGCTATGGCTACACCTTC. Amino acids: CASSSVLRGYGYTF.

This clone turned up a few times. CDR3 region: CASSLSAGVGEQYF. Here the CDR3 DNA reads TGTGCCAGCAGTTTATCAGCGGGGGTAGGCGAGCAGTACTTC. V usage is TRBV27 and J usage is TRBJ2-7; 8 bases match TRBD2. The CDR3 covers 14 residues. Germline CDR1 and CDR2: MNHEY and SMNVEV (reference sequence). V lost 0 bases and J lost 6; bases outside the gene matches: 4.

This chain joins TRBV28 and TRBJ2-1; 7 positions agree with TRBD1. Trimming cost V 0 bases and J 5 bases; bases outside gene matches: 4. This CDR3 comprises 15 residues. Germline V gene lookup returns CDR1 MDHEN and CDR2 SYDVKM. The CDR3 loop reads CASSLWDRRDNEQFF. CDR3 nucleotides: TGTGCCAGCAGTTTATGGGACAGGCGCGACAATGAGCAGTTCTTC.

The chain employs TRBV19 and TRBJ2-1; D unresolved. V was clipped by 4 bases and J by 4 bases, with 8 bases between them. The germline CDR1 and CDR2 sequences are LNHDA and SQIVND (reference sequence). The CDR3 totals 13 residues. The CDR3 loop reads CASSKEQYNEQFF. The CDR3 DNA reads TGTGCCAGTAGTAAGGAGCAGTACAATGAGCAGTTCTTC.

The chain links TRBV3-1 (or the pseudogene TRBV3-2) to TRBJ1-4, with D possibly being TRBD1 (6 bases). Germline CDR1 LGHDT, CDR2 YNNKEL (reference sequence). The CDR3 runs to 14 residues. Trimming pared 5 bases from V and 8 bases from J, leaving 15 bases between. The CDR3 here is CASSTRDMEEKLFF. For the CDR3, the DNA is TGTGCCAGCAGCACCCGGGACATGGAGGAAAAACTGTTTTTT.

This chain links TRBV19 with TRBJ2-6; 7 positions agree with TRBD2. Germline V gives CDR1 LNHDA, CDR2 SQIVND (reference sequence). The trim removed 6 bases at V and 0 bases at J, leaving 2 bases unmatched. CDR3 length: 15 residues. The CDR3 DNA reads TGTGCCAGTAGGACGGGGGGCTCTGGGGCCAACGTCCTGACTTTC. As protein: CASRTGGSGANVLTF.

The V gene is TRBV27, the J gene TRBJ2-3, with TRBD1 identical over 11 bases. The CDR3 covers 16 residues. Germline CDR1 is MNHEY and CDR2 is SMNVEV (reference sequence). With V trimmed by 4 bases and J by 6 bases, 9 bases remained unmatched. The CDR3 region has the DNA TGTGCCAGCAGTTCAAACCCGGGACAGGGGGAGGATACGCAGTATTTT. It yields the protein CASSSNPGQGEDTQYF.

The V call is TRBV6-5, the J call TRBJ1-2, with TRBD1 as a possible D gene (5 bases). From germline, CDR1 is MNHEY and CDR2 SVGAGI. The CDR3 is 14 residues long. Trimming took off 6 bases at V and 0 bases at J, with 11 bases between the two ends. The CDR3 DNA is TGTGCCAGCAGGGAGGGACCCGCTAACTATGGCTACACCTTC. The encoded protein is CASREGPANYGYTF.

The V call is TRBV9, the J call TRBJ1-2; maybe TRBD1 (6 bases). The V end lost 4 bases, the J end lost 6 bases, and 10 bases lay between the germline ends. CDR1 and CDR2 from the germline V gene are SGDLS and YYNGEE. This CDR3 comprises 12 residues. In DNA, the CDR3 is TGTGCCAGCAGCACAACAGGGCATGGCTACACCTTC. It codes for CASSTTGHGYTF.

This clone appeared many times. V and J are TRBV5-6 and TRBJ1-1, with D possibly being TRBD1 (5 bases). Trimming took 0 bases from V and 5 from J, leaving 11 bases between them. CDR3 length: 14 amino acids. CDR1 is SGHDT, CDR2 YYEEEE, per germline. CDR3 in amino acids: CASSLGGRETEAFF. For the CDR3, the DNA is TGTGCCAGCAGCTTGGGAGGCAGGGAAACTGAAGCTTTCTTT.

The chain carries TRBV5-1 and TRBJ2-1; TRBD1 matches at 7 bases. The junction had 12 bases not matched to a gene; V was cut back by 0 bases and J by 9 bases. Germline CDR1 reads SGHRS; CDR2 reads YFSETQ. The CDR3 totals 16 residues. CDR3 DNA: TGCGCCAGCAGCTTGGCAGTGGGACCTGGACAGGCTGAGCAGTTCTTC. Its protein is CASSLAVGPGQAEQFF.

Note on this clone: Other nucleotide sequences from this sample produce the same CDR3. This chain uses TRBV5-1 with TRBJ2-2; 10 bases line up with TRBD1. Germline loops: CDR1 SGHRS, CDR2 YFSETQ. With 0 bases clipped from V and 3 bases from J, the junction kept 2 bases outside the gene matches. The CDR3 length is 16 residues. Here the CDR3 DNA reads TGCGCCAGCAGCTTGGCCGGGACAGGGGACACCGGGGAGCTGTTTTTT. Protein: CASSLAGTGDTGELFF.

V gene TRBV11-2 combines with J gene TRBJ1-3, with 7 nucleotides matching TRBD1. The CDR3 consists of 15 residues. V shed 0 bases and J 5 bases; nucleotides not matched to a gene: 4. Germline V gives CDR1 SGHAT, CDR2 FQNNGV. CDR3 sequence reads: CASSLEQGQRNTIYF. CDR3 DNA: TGTGCCAGCAGCTTAGAGCAGGGACAGCGAAACACCATATATTTT.

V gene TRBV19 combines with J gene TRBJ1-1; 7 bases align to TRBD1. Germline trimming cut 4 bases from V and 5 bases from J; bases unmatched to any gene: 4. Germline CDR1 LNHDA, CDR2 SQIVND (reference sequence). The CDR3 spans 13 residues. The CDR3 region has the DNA TGTGCCAGTAGTAGCAGGGGGGATACTGAAGCTTTCTTT. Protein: CASSSRGDTEAFF.

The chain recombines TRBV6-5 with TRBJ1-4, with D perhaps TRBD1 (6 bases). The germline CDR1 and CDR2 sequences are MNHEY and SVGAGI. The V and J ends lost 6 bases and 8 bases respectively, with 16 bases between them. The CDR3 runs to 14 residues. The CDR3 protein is CASRVGGGVEKLFF. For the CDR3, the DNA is TGTGCCAGCAGGGTAGGGGGGGGTGTGGAAAAACTGTTTTTT.

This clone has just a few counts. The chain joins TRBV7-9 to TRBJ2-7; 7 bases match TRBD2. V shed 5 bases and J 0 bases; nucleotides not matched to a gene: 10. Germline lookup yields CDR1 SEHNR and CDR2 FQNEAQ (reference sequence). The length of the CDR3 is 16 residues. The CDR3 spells CASSGVRAGVSYEQYF. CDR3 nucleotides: TGTGCCAGCAGCGGGGTCAGGGCGGGAGTCTCCTACGAGCAGTACTTC.

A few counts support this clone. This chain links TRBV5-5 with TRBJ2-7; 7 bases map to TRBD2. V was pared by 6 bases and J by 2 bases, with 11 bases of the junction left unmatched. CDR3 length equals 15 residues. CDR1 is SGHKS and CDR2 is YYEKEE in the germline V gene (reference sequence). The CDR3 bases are TGTGCCAGCAATAGGGAGGGGAGGGCTACCTACGAGCAGTACTTC. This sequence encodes CASNREGRATYEQYF. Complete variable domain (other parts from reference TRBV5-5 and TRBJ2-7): DAGVTQSPTHLIKTRGQQVTLRCSPISGHKSVSWYQQVLGQGPQFIFQYYEKEERGRGNFPDRFSARQFPNYSSELNVNALLLGDSALYLCASNREGRATYEQYFGPGTRLTVT.

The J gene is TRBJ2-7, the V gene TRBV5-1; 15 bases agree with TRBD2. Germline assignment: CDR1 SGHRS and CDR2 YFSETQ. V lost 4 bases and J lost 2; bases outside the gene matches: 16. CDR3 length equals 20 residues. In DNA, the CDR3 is TGCGCCAGCAGCCCGGGACTAGCGGGGGGTCTCCCGCTGCATCCCTACGAGCAGTACTTC. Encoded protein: CASSPGLAGGLPLHPYEQYF.

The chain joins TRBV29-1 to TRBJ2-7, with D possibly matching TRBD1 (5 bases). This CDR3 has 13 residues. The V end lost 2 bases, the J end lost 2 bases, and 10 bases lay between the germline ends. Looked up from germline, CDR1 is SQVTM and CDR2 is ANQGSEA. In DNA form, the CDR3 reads TGCAGCGTTGAACGGCAGGGAACCTACGAGCAGTACTTC. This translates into CSVERQGTYEQYF.

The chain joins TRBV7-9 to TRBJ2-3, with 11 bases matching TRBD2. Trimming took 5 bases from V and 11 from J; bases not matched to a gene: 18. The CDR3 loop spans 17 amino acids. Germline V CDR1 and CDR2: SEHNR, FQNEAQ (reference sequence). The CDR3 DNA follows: TGTGCCAGCAGCCCTATGGGACTAGCGGAAGCTGCAGGTTTGCAGTATTTT. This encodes CASSPMGLAEAAGLQYF.